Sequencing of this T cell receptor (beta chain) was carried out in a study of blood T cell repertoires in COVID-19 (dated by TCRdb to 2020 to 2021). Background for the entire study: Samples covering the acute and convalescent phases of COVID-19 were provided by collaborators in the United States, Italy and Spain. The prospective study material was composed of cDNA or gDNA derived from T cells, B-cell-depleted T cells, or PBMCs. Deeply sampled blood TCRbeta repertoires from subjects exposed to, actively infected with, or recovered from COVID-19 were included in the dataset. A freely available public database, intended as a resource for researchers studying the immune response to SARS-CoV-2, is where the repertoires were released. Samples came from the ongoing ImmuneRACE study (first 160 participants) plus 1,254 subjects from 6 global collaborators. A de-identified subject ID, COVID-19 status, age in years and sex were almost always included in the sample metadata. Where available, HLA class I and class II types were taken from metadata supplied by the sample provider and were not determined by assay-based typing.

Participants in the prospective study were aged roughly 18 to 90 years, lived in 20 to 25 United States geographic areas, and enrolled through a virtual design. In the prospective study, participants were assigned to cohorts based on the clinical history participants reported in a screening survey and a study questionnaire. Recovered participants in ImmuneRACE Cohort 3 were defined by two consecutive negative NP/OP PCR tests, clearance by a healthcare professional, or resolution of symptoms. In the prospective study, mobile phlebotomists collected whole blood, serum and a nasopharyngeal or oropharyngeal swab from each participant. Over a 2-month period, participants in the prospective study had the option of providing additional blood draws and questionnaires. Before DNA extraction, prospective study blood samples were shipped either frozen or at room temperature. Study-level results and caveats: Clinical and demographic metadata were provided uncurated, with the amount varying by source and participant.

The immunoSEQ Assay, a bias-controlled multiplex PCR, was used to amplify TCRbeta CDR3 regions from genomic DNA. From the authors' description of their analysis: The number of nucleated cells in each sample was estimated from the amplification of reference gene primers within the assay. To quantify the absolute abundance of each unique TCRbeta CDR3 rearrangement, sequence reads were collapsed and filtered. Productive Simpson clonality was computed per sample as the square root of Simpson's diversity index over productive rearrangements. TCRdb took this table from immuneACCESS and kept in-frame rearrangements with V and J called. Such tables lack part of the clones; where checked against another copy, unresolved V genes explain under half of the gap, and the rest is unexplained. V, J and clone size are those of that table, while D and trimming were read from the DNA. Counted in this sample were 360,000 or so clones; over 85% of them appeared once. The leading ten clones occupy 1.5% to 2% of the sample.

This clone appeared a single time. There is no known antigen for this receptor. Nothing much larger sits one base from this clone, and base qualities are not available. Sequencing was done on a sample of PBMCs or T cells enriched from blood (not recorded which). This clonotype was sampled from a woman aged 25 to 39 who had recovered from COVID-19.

The base sequence is TGCAGCGGGGTTCAGGGGACGGCAGCTAACTATGGCTACACCTTC. This yields the protein CSGVQGTAANYGYTF. The chain joins TRBV29-1 to TRBJ1-2; tentative D gene TRBD1, with 6 bases matching. At the junction V is shortened by 7 bases and J by 0 bases, with 18 bases in between. The germline V gene sets CDR1 to SQVTM and CDR2 to ANQGSEA. From the cysteine up to the phenylalanine, the CDR3 has a length of 15 residues. The entry retains the CDR3 DNA only, 45 bases that are in frame from base 1. Reference TRBV29-1 and TRBJ1-2 proteins supply the regions before and after the CDR3; the full variable domain is: SAVISQKPSRDICQRGTSLTIQCQVDSQVTMMFWYRQQPGQSLTLIATANQGSEATYESGFVIDKFPISRPNLTFSTLTVSNMSPEDSSIYLCSGVQGTAANYGYTFGSGTRLTVV.